The 9 T cell receptor beta chains presented below share a single source sample, sequenced in a study of CD8 T cells in Susac syndrome. The RNA, about 0.45 to 1 ug, was put through reverse transcription using random hexamers. TCRdb redid the calling of the immunoSEQ multiplex PCR reads with MiXCR, one entry per CDR3 protein. Of about 71,000 distinct CDR3 sequences listed, around 93% are singletons. Sequencing was carried out using CD4+ T cells from PBMCs. Source of these receptors: a human donor with Susac syndrome.

V usage is TRBV13 and J usage is TRBJ2-2; tentative D call: TRBD1 (6 bases). The CDR3 spans 14 residues. Germline assignment: CDR1 PRHDT and CDR2 FYEKMQ (reference sequence). V was pared by 7 bases and J by 5 bases, with 14 bases between. The CDR3 loop is CASTQDRMTGELFF. Written as DNA, the CDR3 is TGTGCCAGCACACAGGACAGAATGACCGGGGAGCTGTTTTTT. The whole variable domain, filled in from reference TRBV13 and TRBJ2-2, reads AAGVIQSPRHLIKEKRETATLKCYPIPRHDTVYWYQQGPGQDPQFLISFYEKMQSDKGSIPDRFSAQQFSDYHSELNMSSLELGDSALYFCASTQDRMTGELFFGEGSRLTVL.

The chain employs TRBV7-9 and TRBJ1-6; unclear D gene. The V gene lost 0 bases and the J gene lost 7 bases, with 10 bases spanning the gap. The CDR3 totals 15 residues. Germline V gene lookup returns CDR1 SEHNR and CDR2 FQNEAQ (reference sequence). CDR3 nucleotide sequence: TGTGCCAGCAGCTTAGCGGCTGGCGGGAATTCACCCCTCCACTTT. This codes for CASSLAAGGNSPLHF.

The chain has TRBV6-2 or TRBV6-3 and TRBJ2-5, with 13 bases aligning to TRBD2. V gave up 5 bases and J gave up 5 bases; unmatched junction bases: 5. CDR1 and CDR2 (germline): MNHEY, SVGEGT. The CDR3 loop spans 15 amino acids. CDR3 in DNA: TGTGCCAGCAGTGGAGGACTAGCGGGGGTGGAGACCCAGTACTTC. It translates to CASSGGLAGVETQYF.

The DNA of the CDR3 is TGTGCCACCGGCAACTACGGGGTGGCCCACGACAATGAGCAGTTCTTC. This codes for CATGNYGVAHDNEQFF. This chain uses TRBV24-1 with TRBJ2-1; D may be TRBD2 (5 bases). V gave up 9 bases and J gave up 5 bases, with 22 bases separating them. Germline-derived CDR1 and CDR2 are KGHDR and SFDVKD. The CDR3 totals 16 residues.

V usage is TRBV20-1 and J usage is TRBJ2-6; D may match TRBD1 or TRBD2 (5 bases each). The CDR3 is made up of 18 amino acids. V lost 0 bases and J lost 0, with 15 bases in between. Germline CDR1 reads DFQATT; CDR2 reads SNEGSKA (reference sequence). The DNA of the CDR3 is TGCAGTGCTAGAGATCGCGTGAGGGGAAACTCTGGGGCCAACGTCCTGACTTTC. This gives the protein CSARDRVRGNSGANVLTF.

The J gene is TRBJ1-1, the V gene TRBV20-1; 7 nucleotides line up with TRBD1. The V gene end was trimmed by 4 bases and the J gene end by 0 bases; junction bases not matched to a gene: 8. Germline loops: CDR1 DFQATT, CDR2 SNEGSKA (reference sequence). This CDR3 region has 15 residues. The CDR3 region has the DNA TGCAGTGCTACCCCTGGAGGGGGCCTGAACACTGAAGCTTTCTTT. Its translation is CSATPGGGLNTEAFF.

Only one count was recorded for this clonotype. The chain carries TRBV7-2 and TRBJ1-3; no reliable D call. V lost 4 bases and J lost 8, with 12 bases in between. The germline CDR1 and CDR2 sequences are SGHTA and FQGNSA. This CDR3 region has 13 residues. As DNA, the CDR3 is TGTGCCAGCAGCTCGGTGCGGAGTTACACCATATATTTT. It is translated as CASSSVRSYTIYF.

The chain has TRBV6-2 or TRBV6-3 and TRBJ1-1, with TRBD1 identical over 7 bases. The CDR3 sequence is 15 residues long. Germline loops: CDR1 MNHEY, CDR2 SVGEGT. V shed 5 bases and J 1 base; nucleotides not matched to a gene: 7. The chain's CDR3 is CASSKQGLGNTEAFF. The CDR3 nucleotides are TGTGCCAGCAGTAAACAGGGGCTTGGGAACACTGAAGCTTTCTTT.

V is TRBV6-5 and J is TRBJ1-4; D gene unclear. This CDR3 comprises 14 residues. Germline values: CDR1 MNHEY, CDR2 SVGAGI. V dropped 2 bases and J dropped 3 bases, with 7 bases sitting between them. The CDR3 coding sequence is TGTGCCAGCAGTTACGCGGGGTCTAATGAAAAACTGTTTTTT. Its translation is CASSYAGSNEKLFF.